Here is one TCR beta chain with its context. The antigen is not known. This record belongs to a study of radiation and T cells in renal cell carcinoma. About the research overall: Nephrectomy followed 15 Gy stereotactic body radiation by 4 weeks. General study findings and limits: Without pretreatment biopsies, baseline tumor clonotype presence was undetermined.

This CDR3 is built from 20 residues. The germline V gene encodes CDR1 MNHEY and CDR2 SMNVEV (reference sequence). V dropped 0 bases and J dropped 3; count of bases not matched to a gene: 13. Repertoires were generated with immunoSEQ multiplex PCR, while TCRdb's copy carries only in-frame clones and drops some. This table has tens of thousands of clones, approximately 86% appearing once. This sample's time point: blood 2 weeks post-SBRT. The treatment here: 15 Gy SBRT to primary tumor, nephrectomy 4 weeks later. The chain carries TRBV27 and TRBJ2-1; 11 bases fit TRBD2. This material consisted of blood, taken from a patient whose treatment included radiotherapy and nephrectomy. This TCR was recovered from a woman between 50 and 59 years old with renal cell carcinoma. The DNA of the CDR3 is TGTGCCAGCAGTTTATCCCGAAACTCGATAGCGGGAGGGCGCTACAATGAGCAGTTCTTC. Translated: CASSLSRNSIAGGRYNEQFF.